The next 14 T cell receptor beta chains were all read from a single sample in a study of T cell repertoires in cytomegalovirus infection. TCRdb independently ran MiXCR on the reads; one entry per CDR3 protein. The sample yields about 260,000 distinct CDR3 sequences, roughly 10% seen once. The sequencing sample was made of PBMCs. The receptors originated from a human donor in good health (CMV status not recorded). Some clones in this sample may be carry-over from other donors' samples.

This clonotype was observed at least ten times. This chain uses TRBV7-2 with TRBJ2-3; 14 bases agree with TRBD2. Germline-derived CDR1 and CDR2 are SGHTA and FQGNSA. V shed 7 bases, J shed 4 bases, and the junction held 4 bases outside the gene matches. The CDR3 extends over 15 amino acids. The CDR3 sequence is CASTTSGRDADTQYF. CDR3 DNA: TGTGCCAGCACGACTAGCGGGAGGGACGCAGATACGCAGTATTTT.

This clonotype was found many times. This sequence joins TRBV7-2 and TRBJ2-7; TRBD2 might be the D (7 bases). The CDR3 loop spans 14 amino acids. Trimming shortened V by 1 base and J by 6 bases, and 13 bases separated the two germline ends. CDR1 SGHTA and CDR2 FQGNSA come from the germline V gene. CDR3 region: CASSLGGGAGEQYF. CDR3 bases: TGTGCCAGCAGCTTAGGTGGGGGGGCTGGCGAGCAGTACTTC. The full variable domain, rest sourced from reference TRBV7-2 and TRBJ2-7, is GAGVSQSPSNKVTEKGKDVELRCDPISGHTALYWYRQSLGQGLEFLIYFQGNSAPDKSGLPSDRFSAERTGGSVSTLTIQRTQQEDSAVYLCASSLGGGAGEQYFGPGTRLTVT.

This clonotype occurred many times. This sequence joins TRBV6-6 and TRBJ2-3; maybe TRBD2 (5 bases). This CDR3 contains 12 residues. Germline CDR1 MNHNY, CDR2 SVGAGI (reference sequence). V was clipped by 5 bases and J by 6 bases, with 9 bases between them. CDR3 protein: CASSTTSDTQYF. CDR3 sequence (DNA): TGTGCCAGCAGTACAACTAGTGATACGCAGTATTTT.

There are many counts of this clonotype. The J gene is TRBJ2-2, the V gene TRBV7-8, with D possibly being TRBD1 or TRBD2 (5 bases each). The germline V gene has CDR1 SGHVS and CDR2 FQNEAQ. The CDR3 runs 14 residues. Trimming cost V 2 bases and J 7 bases, with 11 bases left between them. The CDR3 region has the DNA TGTGCCAGCAGCTTAATTCGGGGCCGCGGGGAGCTGTTTTTT. Translated: CASSLIRGRGELFF.

The chain recombines TRBV4-2 with TRBJ1-5, with TRBD1 matching 8 bases. With V trimmed by 1 base and J by 4 bases, 3 bases remained unmatched. The CDR3 is 15 residues long. Germline CDR1 reads LGHNA; CDR2 reads YNFKEQ. CDR3 residues: CASSQGGQGNQPQHF. CDR3 DNA sequence: TGTGCCAGCAGCCAAGGTGGACAGGGAAATCAGCCCCAGCATTTT.

The chain links TRBV28 to TRBJ1-5, with D perhaps matching TRBD1 (6 bases). The germline V gene encodes CDR1 MDHEN and CDR2 SYDVKM. Deletions cut 7 bases from V and 2 bases from J, with 15 bases between. This CDR3 region has 15 residues. This CDR3 is CASNIGGSGNQPQHF. The CDR3 DNA reads TGTGCCAGCAACATCGGGGGCTCCGGCAATCAGCCCCAGCATTTT.

The gene calls are TRBV7-2 and TRBJ2-4; D is undetermined. The germline V gene has CDR1 SGHTA and CDR2 FQGNSA. The germline V and J ends were trimmed by 5 bases and 0 bases, with 8 bases remaining between them. The length of the CDR3 is 14 residues. CDR3 DNA: TGTGCCAGCAGCCCAAACCGAGCCAAAAACATTCAGTACTTC. It codes for CASSPNRAKNIQYF.

On this clonotype: This sequence may be a read error, since a much larger clone differs from it by one base. This rearrangement joins TRBV19 to TRBJ2-1, with 8 bases matching TRBD1. The CDR3 loop spans 14 amino acids. CDR1 and CDR2 from the germline V gene are LNHDA and SQIVND (reference sequence). V dropped 7 bases and J dropped 8; count of bases not matched to a gene: 10. DNA for the CDR3: TGTGCCAGTATGGACAGGGTAATAGGCGATGAGCAGTTCTTC. This gives the protein CASMDRVIGDEQFF. The full variable domain, with the rest looked up from reference TRBV19 and TRBJ2-1, is DGGITQSPKYLFRKEGQNVTLSCEQNLNHDAMYWYRQDPGQGLRLIYYSQIVNDFQKGDIAEGYSVSREKKESFPLTVTSAQKNPTAFYLCASMDRVIGDEQFFGPGTRLTVL.

This clonotype was recorded a few times. The chain links TRBV5-1 to TRBJ1-1; D gene unclear. Trimming cost V 0 bases and J 1 base, with 10 bases left between them. CDR1 is SGHRS, CDR2 YFSETQ, per germline. CDR3 length: 15 amino acids. Here the CDR3 reads CASSLDRWRNTEAFF. CDR3 nucleotide sequence: TGCGCCAGCAGCTTGGATCGTTGGAGGAACACTGAAGCTTTCTTT.

This clonotype has at least ten counts. The chain has TRBV7-2 and TRBJ2-7; D may be TRBD2 (6 bases). Germline lookup yields CDR1 SGHTA and CDR2 FQGNSA. CDR3 length equals 14 residues. The V and J ends lost 5 bases and 3 bases respectively, with 14 bases between them. The CDR3 reads CASSGAGGHYEQYF. CDR3 nucleotide sequence: TGTGCCAGCAGCGGAGCAGGAGGGCACTACGAGCAGTACTTC.

This clonotype has ten or more counts. The V call is TRBV4-1, the J call TRBJ1-1; D gene uncertain. Germline V CDR1 and CDR2: MGHRA, YSYEKL. V dropped 6 bases and J dropped 2 bases, with 22 bases sitting between them. The CDR3 has 17 amino acids. The CDR3 sequence: CASRLERNTNYNTEAFF. Written as DNA, the CDR3 is TGCGCCAGCAGGTTGGAGCGTAATACTAACTACAACACTGAAGCTTTCTTT.

This clonotype was seen ten or more times. The V gene is TRBV6-2 or TRBV6-3, the J gene TRBJ2-3; D is ambiguous. Per germline, CDR1 MNHEY and CDR2 SVGEGT. This CDR3 contains 20 residues. The germline V and J ends were trimmed by 10 bases and 1 base, with 33 bases remaining between them. CDR3: CATSSSGPSFSTLRTDTQYF. The CDR3 coding sequence is TGTGCCACCTCATCATCCGGGCCGTCATTCAGCACATTACGCACAGATACGCAGTATTTT.

This clonotype was detected only a few times. The chain links TRBV20-1 to TRBJ1-2; D is undetermined. V lost 1 base and J 4 bases, leaving 4 bases between the germline ends. The germline V gene has CDR1 DFQATT and CDR2 SNEGSKA (reference sequence). The CDR3 is made up of 11 amino acids. Here the CDR3 reads CSARGGYGYTF. The DNA for the CDR3 is TGCAGTGCTAGAGGGGGCTATGGCTACACCTTC.

The sample holds many counts of this clonotype. V and J are TRBV7-8 and TRBJ2-7, with a weak D call TRBD1 (7 bases). The CDR3 length is 14 residues. Germline assignment: CDR1 SGHVS and CDR2 FQNEAQ. The V end was cut by 2 bases, the J end by 5 bases, with 13 bases between. The CDR3 spells CASSLQGGWDEQYF. CDR3 nucleotide sequence: TGTGCCAGCAGCTTACAGGGGGGATGGGACGAGCAGTACTTC.